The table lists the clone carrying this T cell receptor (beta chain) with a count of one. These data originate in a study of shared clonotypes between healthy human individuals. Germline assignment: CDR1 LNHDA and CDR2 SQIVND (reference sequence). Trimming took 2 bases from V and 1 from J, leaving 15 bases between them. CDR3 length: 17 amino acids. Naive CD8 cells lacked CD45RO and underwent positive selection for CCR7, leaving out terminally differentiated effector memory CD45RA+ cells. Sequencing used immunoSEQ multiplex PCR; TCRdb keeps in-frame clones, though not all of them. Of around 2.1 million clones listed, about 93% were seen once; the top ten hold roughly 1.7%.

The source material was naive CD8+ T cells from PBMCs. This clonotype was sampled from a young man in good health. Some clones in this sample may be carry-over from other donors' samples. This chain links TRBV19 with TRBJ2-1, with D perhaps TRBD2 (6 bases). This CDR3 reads CASSIIKAGNSYNEQFF. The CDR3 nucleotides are TGTGCCAGTAGTATAATTAAGGCGGGAAATTCCTACAATGAGCAGTTCTTC.